A selection of T cell receptor beta chains follows, all from one sample in a study of blood T cell repertoires in COVID-19. Produced via immunoSEQ multiplex PCR; TCRdb's table is partial and in-frame only. The table has a few hundred thousand clones, approximately 85% seen once. The sample taken for sequencing was PBMCs or T cells enriched from blood (not recorded which). Source of these receptors: a man aged 25-45 years who had recovered from COVID-19. Each CDR3 is given with its conserved first and last residue. A D gene is named only where the DNA matches it firmly. Only part of the rows carry a size: once, few, many, or a class if the clone is expanded.

clone_size: once
v_call: TRBV5-1
j_call: TRBJ1-5
d_call: TRBD1
cdr3_aa: CASSLAGTGGDQPQHF
cdr3_nt: TGCGCCAGCAGCTTGGCCGGGACAGGGGGCGATCAGCCCCAGCATTTT

clone_size: NA
v_call: TRBV6-5
j_call: TRBJ1-1
d_call: NA
cdr3_aa: CASSYLTGKSEAFF
cdr3_nt: TGTGCCAGCAGTTACCTAACAGGAAAGTCTGAAGCTTTCTTT

clone_size: NA
v_call: TRBV27
j_call: TRBJ2-7
d_call: NA
cdr3_aa: CASSLVGGYEQYF
cdr3_nt: TGTGCCAGCAGTTTGGTGGGGGGCTACGAGCAGTACTTC

clone_size: NA
v_call: TRBV18
j_call: TRBJ1-1
d_call: NA
cdr3_aa: CANSPSLTANTEAFF
cdr3_nt: TGTGCCAACTCACCAAGCTTGACAGCGAACACTGAAGCTTTCTTT

clone_size: once
v_call: TRBV27
j_call: TRBJ2-6
d_call: NA
cdr3_aa: CASSLIGASPRNVLTF
cdr3_nt: TGTGCCAGCAGTTTAATTGGGGCCTCACCACGCAACGTCCTGACTTTC

clone_size: once
v_call: TRBV7-9
j_call: TRBJ2-7
d_call: TRBD1
cdr3_aa: CASSPRGQGTYEQYF
cdr3_nt: TGTGCCAGCAGCCCACGCGGACAGGGGACCTACGAGCAGTACTTC

clone_size: NA
v_call: TRBV12-3/TRBV12-4
j_call: TRBJ1-1
d_call: TRBD1
cdr3_aa: CASSRDRAKAFF
cdr3_nt: TGTGCCAGCAGCCGGGACAGGGCGAAAGCTTTCTTT

clone_size: NA
v_call: TRBV27
j_call: TRBJ2-7
d_call: TRBD1
cdr3_aa: CASSPYLGQSYEQYF
cdr3_nt: TGTGCCAGCAGTCCCTACCTGGGACAGAGCTACGAGCAGTACTTC

clone_size: NA
v_call: TRBV5-1
j_call: TRBJ2-1
d_call: NA
cdr3_aa: CASSQQGYEQFF
cdr3_nt: TGCGCCAGCAGCCAACAGGGATATGAGCAGTTCTTC

clone_size: NA
v_call: TRBV6-5
j_call: TRBJ1-2
d_call: TRBD1
cdr3_aa: CASRTGGKVGYTF
cdr3_nt: TGTGCCAGCCGGACAGGGGGCAAGGTTGGCTACACCTTC

clone_size: few
v_call: TRBV23-1
j_call: TRBJ1-5
d_call: TRBD1
cdr3_aa: CASRTGQGNQPQHF
cdr3_nt: TGCGCCAGCAGAACCGGACAGGGTAATCAGCCCCAGCATTTT

clone_size: NA
v_call: TRBV7-8
j_call: TRBJ2-2
d_call: NA
cdr3_aa: CASSLPTYRNTGELFF
cdr3_nt: TGTGCCAGCAGCCTCCCCACCTACAGAAACACCGGGGAGCTGTTTTTT